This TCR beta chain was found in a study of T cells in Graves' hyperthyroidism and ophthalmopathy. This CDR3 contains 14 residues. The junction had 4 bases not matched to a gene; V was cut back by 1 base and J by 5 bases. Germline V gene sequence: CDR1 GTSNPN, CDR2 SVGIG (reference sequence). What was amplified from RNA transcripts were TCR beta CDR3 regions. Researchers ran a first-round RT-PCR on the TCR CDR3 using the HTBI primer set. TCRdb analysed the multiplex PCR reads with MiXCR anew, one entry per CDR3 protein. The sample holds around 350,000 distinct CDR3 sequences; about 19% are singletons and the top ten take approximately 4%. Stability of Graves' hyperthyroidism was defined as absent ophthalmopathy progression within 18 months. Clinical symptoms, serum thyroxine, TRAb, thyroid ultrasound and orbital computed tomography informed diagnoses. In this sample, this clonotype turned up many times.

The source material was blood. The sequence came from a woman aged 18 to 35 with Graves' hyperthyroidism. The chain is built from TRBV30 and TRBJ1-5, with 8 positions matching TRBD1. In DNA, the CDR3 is TGTGCCTGGAGTGAGGACAGGGTCGATCAGCCCCAGCATTTT. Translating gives CAWSEDRVDQPQHF. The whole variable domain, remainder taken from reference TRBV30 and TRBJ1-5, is SQTIHQWPATLVQPVGSPLSLECTVEGTSNPNLYWYRQAAGRGLQLLFYSVGIGQISSEVPQNLSASRPQDRQFILSSKKLLLSDSGFYLCAWSEDRVDQPQHFGDGTRLSIL.